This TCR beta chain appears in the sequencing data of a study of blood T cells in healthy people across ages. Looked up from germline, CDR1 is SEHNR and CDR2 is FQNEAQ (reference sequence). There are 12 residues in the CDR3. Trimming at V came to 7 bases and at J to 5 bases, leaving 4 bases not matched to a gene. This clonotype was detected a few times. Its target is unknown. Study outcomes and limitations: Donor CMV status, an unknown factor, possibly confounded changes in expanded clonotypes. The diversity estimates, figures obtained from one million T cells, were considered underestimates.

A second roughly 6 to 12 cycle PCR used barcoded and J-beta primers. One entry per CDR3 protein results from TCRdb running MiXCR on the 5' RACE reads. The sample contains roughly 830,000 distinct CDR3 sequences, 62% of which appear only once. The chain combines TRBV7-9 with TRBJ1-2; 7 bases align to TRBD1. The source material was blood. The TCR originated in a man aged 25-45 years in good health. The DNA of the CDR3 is TGTGCCAGCAACCCGACAGGGTATGGCTACACCTTC. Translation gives CASNPTGYGYTF.